This T cell receptor beta chain was captured in a study of T cell responses to AZD1222 COVID-19 vaccine. At the level of the study: Pooling was applied to second doses at about 4 or about 12 weeks.

TCRdb keeps only in-frame clones here, not all; method: immunoSEQ multiplex PCR. The table lists about 57,000 clones, less than 90% of them singletons. Of note for this clone: As yet, its antigen is unknown.

Notes on the study in general: In all cases, repertoires were sampled only after the peak T cell response. CD4 TCRs covered the whole spike, strongest at regions 160-218 and 743-854. The sample set comprised mostly white British donors with more females, and clonal diversity was possibly underestimated.

The germline gives CDR1 SQVTM, CDR2 ANQGSEA. V was clipped by 1 base and J by 7 bases, with 13 bases between them. The CDR3 spans 13 residues. The clonotype comes from an adult in good health. The chain joins TRBV29-1 to TRBJ1-1; TRBD1 might be the D (6 bases). The sequences come from peripheral blood, collected on day 0 of AZD1222 vaccination. Written as DNA, the CDR3 is TGCAGCGTTGAAGGGGGGACAAGTAATGAAGCTTTCTTT. Translating gives CSVEGGTSNEAFF. Together with reference TRBV29-1 and TRBJ1-1, the CDR3 gives the full variable domain: SAVISQKPSRDICQRGTSLTIQCQVDSQVTMMFWYRQQPGQSLTLIATANQGSEATYESGFVIDKFPISRPNLTFSTLTVSNMSPEDSSIYLCSVEGGTSNEAFFGQGTRLTVV.